A selection of T cell receptor beta chains follows, all from one sample in a study of T cells in Graves' hyperthyroidism and ophthalmopathy. TCRdb passed the multiplex PCR reads through MiXCR, listing each CDR3 protein once. The sample includes 400,000 to 550,000 distinct CDR3 sequences, 24% seen only once; the top ten take about 11%. The material sequenced was blood. The receptors shown here come from a woman aged 25 to 39 with Graves' ophthalmopathy. The CDR3 runs from the conserved cysteine through the conserved F or W. A D gene is named only where the DNA matches it firmly. Size is omitted from some rows. Given values are once, few, many or a class for expanded clones.

abundance: many; d_gene: TRBD1; j_gene: TRBJ2-2; v_gene: TRBV6-5; CDR3nt: TGTGCCAGCAGACAGGGGGGTACCGGGGAGCTGTTTTTT; CDR3aa: CASRQGGTGELFF
abundance: few; d_gene: .; j_gene: TRBJ2-7; v_gene: TRBV6-1; CDR3nt: TGTGCCAGCAGTGAAAGAGACCCAGGCGAGCAGTACTTC; CDR3aa: CASSERDPGEQYF
abundance: many; d_gene: .; j_gene: TRBJ2-2; v_gene: TRBV19; CDR3nt: TGTGCCAGTAGTATGAACATGGGCGGGGAGCTGTTTTTT; CDR3aa: CASSMNMGGELFF
abundance: many; d_gene: .; j_gene: TRBJ1-2; v_gene: TRBV18; CDR3nt: TGTGCCAGCTCACCCCTGGAGGGAACTAACTATGGCTACACCTTC; CDR3aa: CASSPLEGTNYGYTF
abundance: many; d_gene: .; j_gene: TRBJ1-5; v_gene: TRBV30; CDR3nt: TGTGCCTGGAGTGCCGGGGTAAGCAATCAGCCCCAGCATTTT; CDR3aa: CAWSAGVSNQPQHF
abundance: few; d_gene: .; j_gene: TRBJ1-2; v_gene: TRBV6-5; CDR3nt: TGTGCCAGCAGTTACGGGGGGCAGGGGAGTAATGGCTACACCTTC; CDR3aa: CASSYGGQGSNGYTF
abundance: many; d_gene: TRBD1; j_gene: TRBJ1-1; v_gene: TRBV30; CDR3nt: TGTGCCTGGAGCGGGCAGGGGGCCCCTGAAGCTTTCTTT; CDR3aa: CAWSGQGAPEAFF
abundance: many; d_gene: .; j_gene: TRBJ2-2; v_gene: TRBV7-2; CDR3nt: TGTGCCAGCAGCTTATCGGGGTTCTGGACAGCGCGAAACACCGGGGAGCTGTTTTTT; CDR3aa: CASSLSGFWTARNTGELFF
abundance: many; d_gene: TRBD1; j_gene: TRBJ1-5; v_gene: TRBV20-1; CDR3nt: TGCAGTGCTAGAGATATGGCAGGGGGCTGGCGCAATCAGCCCCAGCATTTT; CDR3aa: CSARDMAGGWRNQPQHF
abundance: .; d_gene: TRBD2; j_gene: TRBJ2-7; v_gene: TRBV12-3/TRBV12-4; CDR3nt: TGTGCCAGCAGTTCAGCGGGACTAGGGCTTTACGAGCAGTACTTC; CDR3aa: CASSSAGLGLYEQYF
abundance: many; d_gene: .; j_gene: TRBJ1-5; v_gene: TRBV6-1; CDR3nt: TGTGCCAGCAGTGAAGCGCGGGGGAGAGGGGATTATAGCAATCAGCCCCAGCATTTT; CDR3aa: CASSEARGRGDYSNQPQHF
abundance: many; d_gene: TRBD1; j_gene: TRBJ2-2; v_gene: TRBV12-3/TRBV12-4; CDR3nt: TGTGCCAGCAGTTTAAGGACAGGGAACACCGGGGAGCTGTTTTTT; CDR3aa: CASSLRTGNTGELFF
abundance: few; d_gene: .; j_gene: TRBJ1-6; v_gene: TRBV3-1; CDR3nt: TGTGCCAGCAGCCAAGATATCACCCTGGGTTCACCCCTCCACTTT; CDR3aa: CASSQDITLGSPLHF
abundance: .; d_gene: .; j_gene: TRBJ2-7; v_gene: TRBV7-9; CDR3nt: TGTGCCAGCAGCTCCAGAGGGCGCGGCGAGCAGTACTTC; CDR3aa: CASSSRGRGEQYF
abundance: many; d_gene: .; j_gene: TRBJ2-4; v_gene: TRBV11-2; CDR3nt: TGTGCCAGCAGCTTAGACGGGGGGCGCAACATTCAGTACTTC; CDR3aa: CASSLDGGRNIQYF
abundance: .; d_gene: TRBD1; j_gene: TRBJ1-2; v_gene: TRBV9; CDR3nt: TGTGCCAGCAGCGATGACAGGGATGGTGGCTACACCTTC; CDR3aa: CASSDDRDGGYTF
abundance: many; d_gene: .; j_gene: TRBJ2-2; v_gene: TRBV12-3/TRBV12-4; CDR3nt: TGTGCCAGCAGTTTGACCCAGGCCGGGGAGCTGTTTTTT; CDR3aa: CASSLTQAGELFF
abundance: many; d_gene: .; j_gene: TRBJ1-2; v_gene: TRBV20-1; CDR3nt: TGCAGTGCTAGATCAGAATATAACTATGGCTACACCTTC; CDR3aa: CSARSEYNYGYTF
abundance: once; d_gene: .; j_gene: TRBJ1-1; v_gene: TRBV28; CDR3nt: TGTGCCAGCAGTAACATTGACAGTAACACTGAAGCTTTCTTT; CDR3aa: CASSNIDSNTEAFF
abundance: many; d_gene: .; j_gene: TRBJ1-1; v_gene: TRBV12-3/TRBV12-4; CDR3nt: TGTGCCAGCAGTTTAGGATACGAGACTGAAGCTTTCTTT; CDR3aa: CASSLGYETEAFF
abundance: many; d_gene: .; j_gene: TRBJ1-2; v_gene: TRBV6-2/TRBV6-3; CDR3nt: TGTGCCAGCAGTTACTCGTCTTTCGTCCCGACCCTCTATGGCTACACCTTC; CDR3aa: CASSYSSFVPTLYGYTF
abundance: many; d_gene: .; j_gene: TRBJ1-1; v_gene: TRBV6-1; CDR3nt: TGTGCCAGCAACCCCAATCAGGGTACTGAAGCTTTCTTT; CDR3aa: CASNPNQGTEAFF
abundance: many; d_gene: .; j_gene: TRBJ2-7; v_gene: TRBV5-4; CDR3nt: TGTGCCAGCAGCTTTGCAGCCGAGCAGTACTTC; CDR3aa: CASSFAAEQYF
abundance: many; d_gene: .; j_gene: TRBJ1-1; v_gene: TRBV14; CDR3nt: TGTGCCAGCAGTCGGGACTTAGGGAACACTGAAGCTTTCTTT; CDR3aa: CASSRDLGNTEAFF
abundance: few; d_gene: TRBD1; j_gene: TRBJ1-3; v_gene: TRBV4-1; CDR3nt: TGCGCCAGCAGCCAAGAACAGGGACAGGGAGGTGGAAACACCATATATTTT; CDR3aa: CASSQEQGQGGGNTIYF
abundance: .; d_gene: TRBD2; j_gene: TRBJ2-7; v_gene: TRBV12-5; CDR3nt: TGTGCTAGTGGGGCCGGGACTAGCGGACCCTACGAGCAGTACTTC; CDR3aa: CASGAGTSGPYEQYF